This is a list of T cell receptor beta chains from one sample in a study of blood T cell repertoires in COVID-19. The method was immunoSEQ multiplex PCR; TCRdb's version includes in-frame clones alone and lacks a portion of them. The sample lists roughly 130,000 clones; 65% to 80% were seen once. The sequenced sample consisted of peripheral blood. The receptors originated from a man older than 75 with acute or convalescent COVID-19. CDR3s include the opening cysteine and the closing phenylalanine or tryptophan. The order of the fields is clone size, D gene, CDR3 length, J gene, V gene, CDR3 protein, CDR3 DNA. D genes are given only for firm matches. Clone size is shown for a subset of rows, as once, few, many or a class of expanded clone.

clone_size: .
d_call: .
cdr3_length: 13
j_call: TRBJ2-3
v_call: TRBV18
cdr3_aa: CASSPLNTDTQYF
cdr3_nt: TGTGCCAGCTCACCACTTAACACAGATACGCAGTATTTT

clone_size: .
d_call: TRBD2
cdr3_length: 15
j_call: TRBJ2-1
v_call: TRBV7-8
cdr3_aa: CASSALGGGRNEQFF
cdr3_nt: TGTGCCAGCAGCGCCCTTGGGGGAGGGAGGAATGAGCAGTTCTTC

clone_size: once
d_call: .
cdr3_length: 12
j_call: TRBJ1-1
v_call: TRBV29-1
cdr3_aa: CSGGLRNTEAFF
cdr3_nt: TGCAGCGGAGGATTGAGGAACACTGAAGCTTTCTTT

clone_size: few
d_call: TRBD1
cdr3_length: 13
j_call: TRBJ1-6
v_call: TRBV28
cdr3_aa: CASNRGNNSPLHF
cdr3_nt: TGTGCCAGTAACAGGGGAAATAATTCACCCCTCCACTTT

clone_size: few
d_call: .
cdr3_length: 13
j_call: TRBJ1-6
v_call: TRBV2
cdr3_aa: CASNLQGNSPLHF
cdr3_nt: TGTGCCAGCAACCTGCAGGGAAATTCACCCCTCCACTTT

clone_size: .
d_call: .
cdr3_length: 15
j_call: TRBJ2-6
v_call: TRBV3-1/TRBV3-2
cdr3_aa: CASSRLGVGANVLTF
cdr3_nt: TGTGCCAGCAGCCGCTTAGGGGTAGGGGCCAACGTCCTGACTTTC

clone_size: .
d_call: TRBD1
cdr3_length: 14
j_call: TRBJ2-7
v_call: TRBV7-9
cdr3_aa: CASRPGQGFDEQYF
cdr3_nt: TGTGCCAGCAGGCCGGGACAGGGATTCGACGAGCAGTACTTC

clone_size: .
d_call: .
cdr3_length: 12
j_call: TRBJ2-2
v_call: TRBV7-3
cdr3_aa: CASSRTTGELFF
cdr3_nt: TGTGCCAGCAGCCGAACTACCGGGGAGCTGTTTTTT

clone_size: .
d_call: .
cdr3_length: 13
j_call: TRBJ1-1
v_call: TRBV3-1/TRBV3-2
cdr3_aa: CASSPGPGSEAFF
cdr3_nt: TGTGCCAGCAGCCCCGGTCCGGGATCTGAAGCTTTCTTT

clone_size: .
d_call: .
cdr3_length: 14
j_call: TRBJ2-1
v_call: TRBV9
cdr3_aa: CASSLRSSYNEQFF
cdr3_nt: TGTGCCAGCAGCTTAAGGAGCTCCTACAATGAGCAGTTCTTC

clone_size: once
d_call: TRBD1
cdr3_length: 15
j_call: TRBJ2-3
v_call: TRBV27
cdr3_aa: CASSNRDSLTDTQYF
cdr3_nt: TGTGCCAGCAGTAACCGGGACAGCCTCACAGATACGCAGTATTTT

clone_size: .
d_call: TRBD2
cdr3_length: 14
j_call: TRBJ2-3
v_call: TRBV5-1
cdr3_aa: CASRERGDTDTQYF
cdr3_nt: TGCGCCAGCAGGGAGCGGGGGGACACAGATACGCAGTATTTT

clone_size: once
d_call: TRBD1
cdr3_length: 14
j_call: TRBJ1-2
v_call: TRBV24-1
cdr3_aa: CATSDTRTGYGYTF
cdr3_nt: TGTGCCACCAGTGACACTCGGACAGGGTATGGCTACACCTTC

clone_size: few
d_call: .
cdr3_length: 13
j_call: TRBJ1-1
v_call: TRBV5-8
cdr3_aa: CASSLVSYTEAFF
cdr3_nt: TGTGCCAGCAGCTTGGTGTCTTACACTGAAGCTTTCTTT

clone_size: .
d_call: .
cdr3_length: 14
j_call: TRBJ1-1
v_call: TRBV6-5
cdr3_aa: CASRRSGLNTEAFF
cdr3_nt: TGTGCCAGCAGACGCAGCGGGCTGAACACTGAAGCTTTCTTT

clone_size: .
d_call: TRBD2
cdr3_length: 13
j_call: TRBJ2-5
v_call: TRBV6-5
cdr3_aa: CASNRGVQETQYF
cdr3_nt: TGTGCCAGCAACCGGGGGGTTCAAGAGACCCAGTACTTC

clone_size: .
d_call: TRBD1
cdr3_length: 14
j_call: TRBJ1-6
v_call: TRBV3-1/TRBV3-2
cdr3_aa: CASSKGQGHSPLHF
cdr3_nt: TGTGCCAGCAGCAAAGGACAGGGGCATTCACCCCTCCACTTT

clone_size: .
d_call: TRBD2
cdr3_length: 13
j_call: TRBJ2-1
v_call: TRBV24-1
cdr3_aa: CATRASGGNEQFF
cdr3_nt: TGTGCCACCAGGGCTAGCGGGGGTAATGAGCAGTTCTTC

clone_size: .
d_call: .
cdr3_length: 15
j_call: TRBJ1-5
v_call: TRBV18
cdr3_aa: CASARQKTSNQPQHF
cdr3_nt: TGTGCCAGCGCCCGACAGAAAACTAGCAATCAGCCCCAGCATTTT

clone_size: .
d_call: .
cdr3_length: 17
j_call: TRBJ1-3
v_call: TRBV4-1
cdr3_aa: CASSQDIGGAAGNTIYF
cdr3_nt: TGCGCCAGCAGCCAAGATATAGGAGGGGCTGCTGGAAACACCATATATTTT

clone_size: .
d_call: .
cdr3_length: 17
j_call: TRBJ2-2
v_call: TRBV6-8
cdr3_aa: CASSPTGNPSNTGELFF
cdr3_nt: TGTGCCAGCAGCCCCACAGGGAACCCCTCGAACACCGGGGAGCTGTTTTTT

clone_size: .
d_call: TRBD1
cdr3_length: 16
j_call: TRBJ1-1
v_call: TRBV6-1
cdr3_aa: CASSEYTGGLNTEAFF
cdr3_nt: TGTGCCAGCAGTGAATATACAGGGGGCTTGAACACTGAAGCTTTCTTT

clone_size: .
d_call: TRBD1
cdr3_length: 13
j_call: TRBJ1-3
v_call: TRBV19
cdr3_aa: CASKDRVGNTIYF
cdr3_nt: TGTGCCAGCAAGGACAGGGTCGGAAACACCATATATTTT

clone_size: few
d_call: TRBD1
cdr3_length: 14
j_call: TRBJ1-6
v_call: TRBV4-1
cdr3_aa: CASSQVQGDSPLHF
cdr3_nt: TGCGCCAGCAGCCAAGTACAGGGGGATTCACCCCTCCACTTT

clone_size: .
d_call: TRBD2
cdr3_length: 18
j_call: TRBJ2-3
v_call: TRBV7-2
cdr3_aa: CASSDWGTSGPTPDTQYF
cdr3_nt: TGTGCCAGCAGCGATTGGGGGACTAGCGGGCCGACCCCAGATACGCAGTATTTT

clone_size: .
d_call: .
cdr3_length: 13
j_call: TRBJ2-3
v_call: TRBV28
cdr3_aa: CASRGLGTDTQYF
cdr3_nt: TGTGCCAGCAGGGGGCTGGGCACAGATACGCAGTATTTT

clone_size: .
d_call: .
cdr3_length: 12
j_call: TRBJ2-1
v_call: TRBV19
cdr3_aa: CASSIGDNEQFF
cdr3_nt: TGTGCCAGTAGTATCGGGGACAATGAGCAGTTCTTC

clone_size: .
d_call: TRBD2
cdr3_length: 16
j_call: TRBJ2-5
v_call: TRBV24-1
cdr3_aa: CATSEIGLANRETQYF
cdr3_nt: TGTGCCACCAGTGAAATAGGACTAGCGAACCGAGAGACCCAGTACTTC

clone_size: .
d_call: TRBD2
cdr3_length: 14
j_call: TRBJ2-1
v_call: TRBV9
cdr3_aa: CASSFGLAGVGQFF
cdr3_nt: TGTGCCAGCAGCTTCGGACTAGCGGGGGTAGGACAGTTCTTC

clone_size: once
d_call: .
cdr3_length: 14
j_call: TRBJ2-7
v_call: TRBV7-2
cdr3_aa: CASSTRARSYEQYF
cdr3_nt: TGTGCCAGCAGCACCAGGGCCCGGTCCTACGAGCAGTACTTC

clone_size: .
d_call: .
cdr3_length: 14
j_call: TRBJ1-1
v_call: TRBV10-3
cdr3_aa: CAIMGHKGDTEAFF
cdr3_nt: TGTGCCATCATGGGACATAAAGGAGACACTGAAGCTTTCTTT

clone_size: few
d_call: TRBD1
cdr3_length: 14
j_call: TRBJ2-7
v_call: TRBV18
cdr3_aa: CASAPGTGLYEQYF
cdr3_nt: TGTGCCAGCGCCCCCGGGACAGGGCTCTACGAGCAGTACTTC

clone_size: .
d_call: TRBD1
cdr3_length: 15
j_call: TRBJ2-7
v_call: TRBV5-8
cdr3_aa: CASSFYGQAVYEQYF
cdr3_nt: TGTGCCAGCAGCTTCTACGGACAGGCAGTCTACGAGCAGTACTTC

clone_size: .
d_call: TRBD2
cdr3_length: 17
j_call: TRBJ2-3
v_call: TRBV10-3
cdr3_aa: CAISQGVTSGGTDTQYF
cdr3_nt: TGTGCCATCAGTCAAGGGGTGACTAGCGGGGGTACAGATACGCAGTATTTT

clone_size: .
d_call: .
cdr3_length: 16
j_call: TRBJ2-1
v_call: TRBV7-3
cdr3_aa: CASSPRGLVQYNEQFF
cdr3_nt: TGTGCCAGCAGCCCTCGGGGACTCGTACAGTACAATGAGCAGTTCTTC

clone_size: .
d_call: TRBD1
cdr3_length: 14
j_call: TRBJ1-6
v_call: TRBV3-1/TRBV3-2
cdr3_aa: CASSQQGAGSPLHF
cdr3_nt: TGTGCCAGCAGCCAACAGGGGGCGGGTTCACCCCTCCACTTT

clone_size: .
d_call: .
cdr3_length: 13
j_call: TRBJ1-4
v_call: TRBV28
cdr3_aa: CASSLGQTEKLFF
cdr3_nt: TGTGCCAGCAGTTTGGGGCAGACGGAAAAACTGTTTTTT

clone_size: .
d_call: .
cdr3_length: 14
j_call: TRBJ1-4
v_call: TRBV5-4
cdr3_aa: CASSWEGSYEKLFF
cdr3_nt: TGTGCCAGCAGCTGGGAGGGCAGCTATGAAAAACTGTTTTTT

clone_size: .
d_call: .
cdr3_length: 13
j_call: TRBJ2-5
v_call: TRBV5-5
cdr3_aa: CASSSGVQETQYF
cdr3_nt: TGTGCCAGCAGCTCCGGGGTACAAGAGACCCAGTACTTC

clone_size: .
d_call: TRBD1
cdr3_length: 13
j_call: TRBJ1-2
v_call: TRBV12-3/TRBV12-4
cdr3_aa: CASSRQGAYGYTF
cdr3_nt: TGTGCCAGCAGTAGGCAGGGGGCCTATGGCTACACCTTC

clone_size: .
d_call: TRBD1
cdr3_length: 18
j_call: TRBJ2-4
v_call: TRBV15
cdr3_aa: CATSFEDRGRGAKNIQYF
cdr3_nt: TGTGCCACCAGTTTTGAGGACAGGGGGAGAGGAGCCAAAAACATTCAGTACTTC

clone_size: .
d_call: TRBD1
cdr3_length: 15
j_call: TRBJ1-5
v_call: TRBV7-2
cdr3_aa: CASSYTGQSNQPQHF
cdr3_nt: TGTGCCAGCAGCTACACGGGACAGAGCAATCAGCCCCAGCATTTT

clone_size: .
d_call: .
cdr3_length: 12
j_call: TRBJ1-1
v_call: TRBV3-1/TRBV3-2
cdr3_aa: CASSPDSTEAFF
cdr3_nt: TGTGCCAGCAGCCCGGACAGCACTGAAGCTTTCTTT

clone_size: .
d_call: TRBD1
cdr3_length: 17
j_call: TRBJ1-2
v_call: TRBV7-8
cdr3_aa: CASSSRDSSSGGYGYTF
cdr3_nt: TGTGCCAGCAGCAGCCGGGACAGCTCATCCGGGGGCTATGGCTACACCTTC

clone_size: once
d_call: TRBD1
cdr3_length: 15
j_call: TRBJ1-1
v_call: TRBV7-2
cdr3_aa: CASSFLDRGLPEAFF
cdr3_nt: TGTGCCAGCAGCTTCTTGGACAGGGGGCTACCTGAAGCTTTCTTT

clone_size: .
d_call: TRBD2
cdr3_length: 13
j_call: TRBJ2-5
v_call: TRBV28
cdr3_aa: CASSRSGGETQYF
cdr3_nt: TGTGCCAGCAGTCGAAGCGGGGGTGAGACCCAGTACTTC

clone_size: .
d_call: TRBD2
cdr3_length: 18
j_call: TRBJ2-3
v_call: TRBV9
cdr3_aa: CASSVESSGGLSTDTQYF
cdr3_nt: TGTGCCAGCAGCGTAGAGTCTAGCGGGGGCCTGAGCACAGATACGCAGTATTTT

clone_size: .
d_call: .
cdr3_length: 13
j_call: TRBJ1-3
v_call: TRBV28
cdr3_aa: CATQNAAGNTIYF
cdr3_nt: TGTGCCACTCAGAATGCCGCTGGAAACACCATATATTTT

clone_size: .
d_call: TRBD2
cdr3_length: 13
j_call: TRBJ2-5
v_call: TRBV10-2
cdr3_aa: CASIEAGVETQYF
cdr3_nt: TGCGCCAGCATTGAAGCGGGGGTAGAGACCCAGTACTTC

clone_size: few
d_call: .
cdr3_length: 12
j_call: TRBJ1-2
v_call: TRBV12-3/TRBV12-4
cdr3_aa: CASSRTGNGYTF
cdr3_nt: TGTGCCAGCAGTCGAACAGGAAATGGCTACACCTTC

clone_size: .
d_call: .
cdr3_length: 17
j_call: TRBJ1-6
v_call: TRBV21-1
cdr3_aa: CASSRLNTGTGYSPLHF
cdr3_nt: TGTGCCAGCAGCAGACTAAACACCGGGACAGGGTACTCACCCCTCCACTTT

clone_size: .
d_call: TRBD1
cdr3_length: 14
j_call: TRBJ2-7
v_call: TRBV19
cdr3_aa: CASSASRDRGPQYF
cdr3_nt: TGTGCCAGTAGTGCCTCCCGTGACAGGGGGCCGCAGTACTTC

clone_size: .
d_call: .
cdr3_length: 16
j_call: TRBJ2-6
v_call: TRBV7-2
cdr3_aa: CASSYDSLTGANVLTF
cdr3_nt: TGTGCCAGCAGCTATGACAGCCTTACTGGGGCCAACGTCCTGACTTTC